Here is one T cell receptor beta chain with its context. Its specificity is unknown. This sample is drawn from a study of T cell responses to AZD1222 COVID-19 vaccine. Study-wide results and caveats: Repertoires in all cases were sampled only once the peak T cell response had passed. Donors in the cohort were predominantly white British and more often female, and clonal diversity was possibly underestimated. Baseline serology detected seropositivity in only a handful of AZD1222 recipients.

Data came from immunoSEQ multiplex PCR; TCRdb stores just in-frame clones and leaves some out. The table shows 150,000 to 250,000 clones, with roughly 92% occurring only once. CDR1 MNHEY and CDR2 SVGAGI come from the germline V gene. Trimming took 7 bases from V and 10 from J, leaving 19 bases between them. The CDR3 totals 13 residues. J is TRBJ1-1 and V is TRBV6-5; D is possibly TRBD1 (6 bases). This sequence originates from an adult who received the AZD1222 COVID-19 vaccine. Sequenced material: peripheral blood, taken 28 days after the second AZD1222 dose. CDR3: CASTGTRNDGAFF. DNA for the CDR3: TGTGCCAGCACGGGGACACGAAACGACGGAGCTTTCTTT.